These T cell receptor beta chains were read from a single sample in a study of blood T cell repertoires in COVID-19. The data were produced by immunoSEQ multiplex PCR, yet TCRdb's version contains in-frame clones alone and is incomplete. Of roughly 260,000 clones listed, 91% are singletons. Sample: peripheral blood. The source of these receptors is a person under 30 with COVID-19, enrolled during active disease. CDR3s leave out the opening cysteine and the closing phenylalanine or tryptophan. The order of the fields is J gene, V gene, CDR3 protein.

>TRBJ2-3|TRBV5-6
ASSKQGPDTQY
>TRBJ2-2|TRBV7-2
ASSLDFGTGMTGELF
>TRBJ2-1|TRBV14
ASSLVGQGSSSYNEQF
>TRBJ2-7|TRBV5-1
ASSYRTGEGEQY
>TRBJ1-5|TRBV6-6
ASSWSEGNQPQH
>TRBJ2-7|TRBV19
ASSYNAGSYEQY
>TRBJ2-5|TRBV19
ASSRAGGPSETQY
>TRBJ2-6|TRBV11-2
ASSLRTASGANVLT
>TRBJ2-7|TRBV28
ASSSRVTSGSYEQY
>TRBJ1-4|TRBV4-3
ASSQDSGGYNEKLF
>TRBJ2-1|TRBV5-1
ASEGLGSYNEQF
>TRBJ1-2|TRBV29-1
SSYRVPADGYT
>TRBJ1-1|TRBV27
ASSLFGKNTEAF
>TRBJ2-5|TRBV13
ASSPAHAPGGKTQY
>TRBJ2-1|TRBV29-1
SVENPGLAGISSYNEQF
>TRBJ2-1|TRBV3-1/TRBV3-2
ASSQASAGVWYEQF
>TRBJ2-3|TRBV9
ASSVDSGSGTDTQY
>TRBJ2-7|TRBV5-4
ASSAPGTGAFEQY
>TRBJ2-1|TRBV4-1
ASSQVGTFNEQF
>TRBJ2-1|TRBV9
ASSRTSGSGNEQF
>TRBJ2-6|TRBV18
ASSPPLQAGANVLT
>TRBJ1-2|TRBV30
AWNRLTGGDGGYT
>TRBJ1-6|TRBV27
ASSSRGLLH
>TRBJ2-2|TRBV25-1
ASSESLNANTGELF
>TRBJ2-7|TRBV10-1
ASRTGTAPYEQY
>TRBJ2-5|TRBV5-1
ASSLAVRTGGETQY
>TRBJ2-2|TRBV7-3
ASSLTSGRAMAGELF
>TRBJ1-1|TRBV5-6
ASTHNPGQGHTEAF
>TRBJ2-2|TRBV2
ASSAPTGELF
>TRBJ2-3|TRBV5-6
ASSFLGFTDTQY
>TRBJ2-1|TRBV12-3/TRBV12-4
ASSTLRGEQF